Each of the 22 T cell receptor beta chains below was sequenced from the same sample in a study of follicular helper T cells after annual influenza vaccination. Sequencing used immunoSEQ multiplex PCR; TCRdb keeps in-frame clones, though not all of them. The data hold 6,500 to 8,500 clones, with over 80% observed a single time. Time point described: 2014-2015 season, 7 days after vaccination. The sequenced sample was CXCR5+ CD38- circulating T follicular helper cells from blood, obtained 7 days after influenza vaccination. Noted subset: circulating Tfh, non-naive CD4+CXCR5+PD-1+ (ICOS+CD38+ or ICOS-CD38-). The receptors were sampled from an adult who received the influenza vaccine.

The chain joins TRBV11-2 to TRBJ1-5; 9 bases agree with TRBD1. Trimming removed 1 base from V and 3 bases from J; junction bases left unmatched: 7. CDR3 length: 17 amino acids. Germline lookup yields CDR1 SGHAT and CDR2 FQNNGV. For the CDR3, the DNA is TGTGCCAGCAGCTTAGGGGGGGGGACAGGGTACAATCAGCCCCAGCATTTT. It is translated as CASSLGGGTGYNQPQHF.

V is TRBV27 and J is TRBJ2-1; D is possibly TRBD1 or TRBD2 (5 bases each). The CDR3 extends over 16 amino acids. V lost 6 bases, J lost 9 bases, and 24 bases lay in between. Germline CDR1 is MNHEY and CDR2 is SMNVEV (reference sequence). CDR3 sequence (DNA): TGTGCCAGCAGCCTCCGGGACCCGGGTTTGTTGGGTGAGCAGTTCTTC. Translated, it gives CASSLRDPGLLGEQFF.

For the CDR3, the DNA is TGTGCCAGCAGTTCCCCCCAGGGACAGGGGAATGAAAAACTGTTTTTT. Residues: CASSSPQGQGNEKLFF. The J gene is TRBJ1-4, the V gene TRBV28; 10 bases fit TRBD1. The CDR3 covers 16 residues. With V trimmed by 4 bases and J by 5 bases, 7 bases remained unmatched. Germline CDR1 is MDHEN and CDR2 is SYDVKM.

The V and J genes are TRBV19 and TRBJ2-1, with 7 bases that match TRBD1. CDR3 length: 15 amino acids. CDR1 and CDR2 (germline): LNHDA, SQIVND (reference sequence). J gave up 8 bases and V 7 bases, and 14 bases lay outside the gene matches. Here the CDR3 DNA reads TGTGCCAGTACTAAACAGGGGCGCCTTTCCGATGAGCAGTTCTTC. Translated: CASTKQGRLSDEQFF.

This chain links TRBV12-5 with TRBJ2-3; 9 nucleotides agree with TRBD1. Trimming removed 5 bases from V and 6 bases from J; junction bases left unmatched: 6. CDR3 length: 14 residues. The germline CDR1 and CDR2 sequences are LGHNT and FRNRAP. DNA of the CDR3: TGTGCTAGTGGTATGGGGGACAGGGCGGATACGCAGTATTTT. The encoded protein is CASGMGDRADTQYF.

This clone appeared a single time. The V gene is TRBV10-1, the J gene TRBJ2-3, with 14 bases lining up with TRBD2. The CDR3 consists of 17 residues. Germline trimming cut 7 bases from V and 0 bases from J; bases unmatched to any gene: 6. CDR1 WNHNN and CDR2 SYGVQD come from the germline V gene (reference sequence). DNA for the CDR3: TGCGCCAGCACCGGACTAGCGGGGGGAACTAGCACAGATACGCAGTATTTT. This gives the protein CASTGLAGGTSTDTQYF.

Turning to this clone: Other DNA sequences in the sample encode the same CDR3. The chain has TRBV30 and TRBJ1-6; D gene unclear. The length of the CDR3 is 13 residues. Looked up from germline, CDR1 is GTSNPN and CDR2 is SVGIG (reference sequence). Trimming removed 0 bases at V and 6 bases at J, with 6 bases between. CDR3 residues: CAWSVGLNSPLHF. The CDR3 DNA sequence: TGTGCCTGGAGTGTCGGCCTTAATTCACCCCTCCACTTT.

Worth noting for this clone: This specimen includes other DNA sequences encoding the same CDR3. J is TRBJ1-2 and V is TRBV30; D is uncertain. The ends were cut back, 3 bases at V and 1 base at J, with 9 bases in the middle. CDR1 is GTSNPN, CDR2 SVGIG, per germline (reference sequence). The CDR3 contains 13 residues. Written as DNA, the CDR3 is TGTGCCTGGAGCTTGGGCATTAACTATGGCTACACCTTC. This encodes CAWSLGINYGYTF.

This chain uses TRBV10-2 with TRBJ2-7; 8 positions match TRBD1. Trimming cost V 5 bases and J 5 bases; bases outside gene matches: 5. CDR1 and CDR2 from the germline V gene are WSHSY and SAAADI. The CDR3 extends over 13 amino acids. CDR3 in DNA: TGCGCCAGCAGTAATGCAGGGGGCAACGAGCAGTACTTC. The encoded protein is CASSNAGGNEQYF.

This chain joins TRBV7-6 and TRBJ1-2; weak D call: TRBD1 (6 bases). The CDR3 is 15 amino acids. The V end was cut by 1 base, the J end by 8 bases, with 17 bases between. In germline, CDR1 is SGHVS, CDR2 FNYEAQ. DNA of the CDR3: TGTGCCAGCAGCTTAGTCGGGGGGGCGCAGTGGGGCTACACCTTC. Translated: CASSLVGGAQWGYTF.

The J gene is TRBJ2-7, the V gene TRBV30; no firm D call. Trimming pared 2 bases from V and 0 bases from J, leaving 8 bases between. CDR3 length equals 13 residues. Germline V gene lookup returns CDR1 GTSNPN and CDR2 SVGIG (reference sequence). This chain's CDR3 is CAWSRQDSYEQYF. CDR3 DNA sequence: TGTGCCTGGAGTCGGCAGGACTCCTACGAGCAGTACTTC.

This chain uses TRBV10-2 with TRBJ2-1; 9 bases line up with TRBD1. The junction had 5 bases not matched to a gene; V was cut back by 8 bases and J by 6 bases. The germline V gene encodes CDR1 WSHSY and CDR2 SAAADI. The CDR3 has 13 amino acids. This CDR3 is CASSGQGPNEQFF. CDR3 nucleotide sequence: TGCGCCAGCTCAGGACAGGGGCCCAATGAGCAGTTCTTC.

The V and J genes are TRBV6-1 and TRBJ2-3, with D perhaps matching TRBD2 (6 bases). The germline V gene encodes CDR1 MNHNS and CDR2 SASEGT. The germline V and J ends were trimmed by 7 bases and 0 bases, with 11 bases remaining between them. The CDR3 contains 14 residues. Written as DNA, the CDR3 is TGTGCCAGCAAAGCGGGTTCTAGCACAGATACGCAGTATTTT. Amino acid sequence: CASKAGSSTDTQYF.

This chain joins TRBV11-2 and TRBJ1-4, with D uncertain. The CDR3 is 16 amino acids. V lost 0 bases to trimming and J lost 4 bases, with 12 bases between them. CDR1 is SGHAT, CDR2 FQNNGV, per germline. The CDR3 DNA reads TGTGCCAGCAGCTTAGACTTGTGGCAGAGTAATGAAAAACTGTTTTTT. It is translated as CASSLDLWQSNEKLFF.

The chain employs TRBV6-5 and TRBJ2-7; 9 bases are a match to TRBD2. J lost 5 bases, V lost 2 bases, and 7 bases had no gene match. Germline CDR1 and CDR2: MNHEY and SVGAGI. The length of the CDR3 is 15 residues. CDR3 nucleotide sequence: TGTGCCAGCAGTTACGATGGCGGGGGGGCCCACGAGCAGTACTTC. Protein product: CASSYDGGGAHEQYF.

To note about this clone: One end of the junction does not line up with germline, which may come from a read error. The chain links TRBV7-3 to TRBJ2-1; TRBD2 is a possible D gene (7 bases). Germline CDR1 SGHTA, CDR2 FQGTGA. CDR3 length equals 12 residues. The CDR3 protein is CASSLRGAEAVF. Written as DNA, the CDR3 is TGTGCCAGCAGCCTCCGGGGGGCCGAGGCAGTCTTC. Supplemented by reference TRBV7-3 and TRBJ2-1, the full variable domain reads GAGVSQTPSNKVTEKGKYVELRCDPISGHTALYWYRQSLGQGPEFLIYFQGTGAADDSGLPNDRFFAVRPEGSVSTLKIQRTERGDSAVYLCASSLRGAEAVFGPGTRLTVL.

V gene TRBV11-2 combines with J gene TRBJ2-6; 9 bases align to TRBD2. The length of the CDR3 is 19 residues. J was trimmed by 1 base and V by 4 bases; bases with no gene match: 11. CDR1 SGHAT and CDR2 FQNNGV come from the germline V gene. CDR3 protein: CASSSGTQRGVSGANVLTF. CDR3 in DNA: TGTGCCAGCAGCTCGGGGACTCAGCGGGGGGTGTCTGGGGCCAACGTCCTGACTTTC. Full variable domain (rest looked up from reference TRBV11-2 and TRBJ2-6): EAGVAQSPRYKIIEKRQSVAFWCNPISGHATLYWYQQILGQGPKLLIQFQNNGVVDDSQLPKDRFSAERLKGVDSTLKIQPAKLEDSAVYLCASSSGTQRGVSGANVLTFGAGSRLTVL.

The chain is built from TRBV6-1 and TRBJ1-4, with TRBD1 matching 7 bases. CDR1 is MNHNS and CDR2 is SASEGT in the germline V gene. V was pared by 6 bases and J by 7 bases, with 11 bases of the junction left unmatched. The CDR3 has 15 amino acids. Here the CDR3 reads CASSSHRGGGEKLFF. In DNA form, the CDR3 reads TGTGCCAGCAGCAGCCACAGGGGAGGAGGTGAAAAACTGTTTTTT.

In DNA, the CDR3 is TGTGCCAGTAGTATCGGGGGTCCCTCCTACGAGCAGTACTTC. This encodes CASSIGGPSYEQYF. The chain is built from TRBV19 and TRBJ2-7; perhaps TRBD2 as D (6 bases). CDR3 length: 14 residues. The V gene's germline CDR1 is LNHDA and CDR2 SQIVND (reference sequence). V lost 3 bases to trimming and J lost 0 bases, with 9 bases between them.

The chain couples TRBV28 to TRBJ1-1; D is unresolved. In germline, CDR1 is MDHEN, CDR2 SYDVKM. CDR3 length: 12 residues. Trimming pared 4 bases from V and 1 base from J, leaving 4 bases between. This CDR3 is CASSSGNTEAFF. The CDR3 nucleotides are TGTGCCAGCAGTTCGGGGAACACTGAAGCTTTCTTT.

This chain connects TRBV27 to TRBJ2-3; tentative D call: TRBD1 (7 bases). V was shortened by 3 bases and J by 1 base, with 11 bases between the two germline ends. The CDR3 is 15 residues long. From germline, CDR1 is MNHEY and CDR2 SMNVEV (reference sequence). The CDR3 loop reads CASSLEGARTDTQYF. CDR3 nucleotide sequence: TGTGCCAGCAGTTTGGAGGGGGCCCGCACAGATACGCAGTATTTT.

The chain is built from TRBV20-1 and TRBJ2-1, with D possibly being TRBD1 (5 bases). CDR1 DFQATT and CDR2 SNEGSKA come from the germline V gene (reference sequence). There are 11 residues in the CDR3. V was trimmed by 4 bases and J by 8 bases, leaving 9 bases between them. CDR3 in amino acids: CSATGYDEQFF. The DNA for the CDR3 is TGCAGTGCTACAGGGTACGATGAGCAGTTCTTC.